The T cell receptor (beta chain) under discussion was sequenced for a study of PD-1 blockade in mismatch repair-deficient tumors. About the study: Enrolled about 2012-2016, patients had progressing, pretreated mismatch repair-deficient cancers of about a dozen types. Study-wide findings and caveats: After pembrolizumab, tumor-resident clones rose rapidly, then generally contracted before radiologic responses.

Losses at the gene ends were 3 bases for V and 5 bases for J; bases not matched to a gene: 13. Germline loops: CDR1 SGHDT, CDR2 YYEEEE. The CDR3 has 17 residues. In regard to this clone: The target antigen is unknown.

Assay: immunoSEQ multiplex PCR; the TCRdb copy retains only in-frame clones and omits some. The data show 40,000 or so clones, roughly 83% seen once. Mismatch repair deficiency was confirmed in all patients, by PCR or immunohistochemistry. TCRs were sequenced from a few patients responding to pembrolizumab. The starting material was peripheral blood, obtained 4 weeks after starting pembrolizumab. The sequence came from an adult with mismatch repair-deficient cancer. This chain joins TRBV5-6 and TRBJ1-1, with 10 bases identical to TRBD1. CDR3 sequence: CASSSGTGEGSRTEAFF. CDR3 DNA: TGTGCCAGCAGCTCCGGGACAGGGGAGGGGTCCAGGACTGAAGCTTTCTTT.